This T cell receptor beta chain was observed in a study of cytomegalovirus exposure and HLA in healthy donors. In its sample, this clone was seen once. Its antigen remains unidentified. Sequenced by immunoSEQ multiplex PCR; TCRdb stores in-frame clones only, minus some. The sample holds some 77,000 clones; about 94% are singletons and the top ten take 1.4%. Study-level findings and limits: Cytomegalovirus-associated TCR beta chains were listed, numbering 164. Clusters of TCRs from the first cohort tended to co-occur in the 110 or so validation repertoires (as a later analysis found).

This CDR3 comprises 13 residues. The germline V gene has CDR1 SGHDT and CDR2 YYEEEE. The ends were cut back, 1 base at V and 5 bases at J, with 7 bases in the middle. The source material was PBMCs. The chain is built from TRBV5-6 and TRBJ2-1, with D hard to call. The clonotype was recovered from a man younger than 30 in good health and CMV-seropositive. CDR3 in amino acids: CASSLLINNEQFF. CDR3 coding DNA: TGTGCCAGCAGCTTGTTAATTAACAATGAGCAGTTCTTC. Complete variable domain (other parts from reference TRBV5-6 and TRBJ2-1): DAGVTQSPTHLIKTRGQQVTLRCSPKSGHDTVSWYQQALGQGPQFIFQYYEEEERQRGNFPDRFSGHQFPNYSSELNVNALLLGDSALYLCASSLLINNEQFFGPGTRLTVL.